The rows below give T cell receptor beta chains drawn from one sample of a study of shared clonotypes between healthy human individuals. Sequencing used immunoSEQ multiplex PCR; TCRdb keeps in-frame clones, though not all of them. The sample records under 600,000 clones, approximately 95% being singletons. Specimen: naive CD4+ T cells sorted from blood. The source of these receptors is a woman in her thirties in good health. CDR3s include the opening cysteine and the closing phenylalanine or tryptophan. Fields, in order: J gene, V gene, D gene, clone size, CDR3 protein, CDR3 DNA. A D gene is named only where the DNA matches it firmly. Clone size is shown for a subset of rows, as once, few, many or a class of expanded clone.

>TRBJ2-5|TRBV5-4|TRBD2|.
CASGSGGRSPETQYF
TGTGCCAGCGGTTCTGGCGGGAGGTCCCCGGAGACCCAGTACTTC
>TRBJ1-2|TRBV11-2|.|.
CASSQQGYGYTF
TGTGCCAGCAGCCAACAGGGCTATGGCTACACCTTC
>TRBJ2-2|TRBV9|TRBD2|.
CASSVASGAGGELFF
TGTGCCAGCAGCGTAGCTAGCGGAGCGGGCGGGGAGCTGTTTTTT
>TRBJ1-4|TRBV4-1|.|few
CASSQIDSTNEKLFF
TGCGCCAGCAGCCAAATAGACTCAACTAATGAAAAACTGTTTTTT
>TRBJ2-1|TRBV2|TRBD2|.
CASSARTSGSNEQFF
TGTGCCAGCAGTGCTCGGACTAGCGGGTCCAATGAGCAGTTCTTC
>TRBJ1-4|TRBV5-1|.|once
CASSQGIGATNEKLFF
TGCGCCAGCAGTCAGGGAATAGGCGCAACTAATGAAAAACTGTTTTTT
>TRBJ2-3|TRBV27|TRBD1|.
CASSFGQGGTDTQYF
TGTGCCAGCAGTTTCGGACAGGGGGGCACAGATACGCAGTATTTT
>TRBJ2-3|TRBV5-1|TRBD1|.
CASSLETGEFTDTQYF
TGCGCCAGCAGCTTGGAGACAGGGGAATTCACAGATACGCAGTATTTT
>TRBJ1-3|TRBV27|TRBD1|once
CASRGTGGNTIYF
TGTGCCAGCAGGGGGACAGGGGGAAACACCATATATTTT
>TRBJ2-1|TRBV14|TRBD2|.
CASSQGHQGLAGVLFF
TGTGCCAGCAGCCAAGGACACCAGGGACTAGCGGGAGTGTTGTTCTTC
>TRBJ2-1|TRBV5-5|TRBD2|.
CASSLVLAGVLNEQFF
TGTGCCAGCAGCTTGGTGCTAGCGGGAGTACTCAATGAGCAGTTCTTC
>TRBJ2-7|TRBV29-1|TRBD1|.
CSVVLQDRAYEQYF
TGCAGCGTTGTATTACAGGACAGGGCCTACGAGCAGTACTTC
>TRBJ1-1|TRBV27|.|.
CASSPKQGLAEAFF
TGTGCCAGCAGTCCGAAACAGGGTCTGGCTGAAGCTTTCTTT
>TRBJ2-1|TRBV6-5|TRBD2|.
CASSYSRGLASYEQFF
TGTGCCAGCAGTTACTCGAGGGGACTAGCGAGCTATGAGCAGTTCTTC
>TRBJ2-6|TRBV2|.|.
CASSPHSGANVLTF
TGTGCCAGCAGTCCACACTCTGGGGCCAACGTCCTGACTTTC
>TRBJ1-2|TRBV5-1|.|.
CASSLEGSYGYTF
TGCGCCAGCAGCTTGGAGGGGAGCTATGGCTACACCTTC
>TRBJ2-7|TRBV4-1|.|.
CASSQIGNYEQYF
TGCGCCAGCAGCCAGATTGGAAATTACGAGCAGTACTTC
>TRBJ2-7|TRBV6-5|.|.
CASSPQGLPYEQYF
TGTGCCAGCAGTCCCCAGGGTCTCCCCTACGAGCAGTACTTC
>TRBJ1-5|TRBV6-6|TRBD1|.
CASRDGQGLSNQPQHF
TGTGCCAGCAGGGACGGACAGGGATTGTCAAATCAGCCCCAGCATTTT
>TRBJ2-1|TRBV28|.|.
CASSFKFSQSNNEQFF
TGTGCCAGCAGTTTCAAGTTTAGTCAGTCAAACAATGAGCAGTTCTTC
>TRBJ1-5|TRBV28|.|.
CASGLRVRQPQHF
TGTGCCAGCGGCCTCAGGGTGCGTCAGCCCCAGCATTTT
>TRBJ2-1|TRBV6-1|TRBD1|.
CASSGNRGVTEQFF
TGTGCCAGCAGTGGGAACAGGGGTGTTACCGAGCAGTTCTTC
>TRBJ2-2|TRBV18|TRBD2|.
CASSPRGTGELFF
TGTGCCAGCTCACCGCGGGGGACCGGGGAGCTGTTTTTT
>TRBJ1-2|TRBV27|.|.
CASSSGLYGYTF
TGTGCCAGCAGTTCAGGGCTCTATGGCTACACCTTC
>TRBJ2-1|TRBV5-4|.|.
CASSLSGVYNEQFF
TGTGCCAGCAGCCTGTCGGGAGTCTACAATGAGCAGTTCTTC
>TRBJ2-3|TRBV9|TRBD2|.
CASSVGAGGRSTDTQYF
TGTGCCAGCAGCGTAGGTGCGGGAGGGCGGAGCACAGATACGCAGTATTTT
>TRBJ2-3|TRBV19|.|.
CASSMIRGNTDTQYF
TGTGCCAGTAGTATGATACGGGGGAACACAGATACGCAGTATTTT
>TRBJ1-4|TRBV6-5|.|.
CASRYDRSPNEKLFF
TGTGCCAGCAGATATGACAGGTCACCTAATGAAAAACTGTTTTTT
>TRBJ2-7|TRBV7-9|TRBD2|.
CASSVLLAGGGHEQYF
TGTGCCAGCAGCGTCTTACTAGCGGGAGGGGGGCACGAGCAGTACTTC
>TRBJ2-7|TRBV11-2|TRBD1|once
CASSYRVGQGVSYEQYF
TGTGCCAGCAGCTATAGAGTGGGACAGGGCGTCAGCTACGAGCAGTACTTC
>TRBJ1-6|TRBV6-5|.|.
CASSFGRLYSPLHF
TGTGCCAGCAGTTTCGGCAGGCTTTATTCACCCCTCCACTTT
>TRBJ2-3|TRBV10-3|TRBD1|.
CAISPGQTSSTDTQYF
TGTGCCATCAGCCCGGGACAGACATCTAGCACAGATACGCAGTATTTT
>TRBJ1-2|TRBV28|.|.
CASRPTRVYGYTF
TGTGCCAGCAGACCAACAAGAGTCTATGGCTACACCTTC
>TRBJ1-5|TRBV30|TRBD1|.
CAWSDTGTDNQPQHF
TGTGCCTGGAGTGACACCGGGACAGACAATCAGCCCCAGCATTTT
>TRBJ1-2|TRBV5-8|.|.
CASTLAGVALYGYTF
TGTGCCAGCACCCTAGCCGGGGTGGCCCTCTATGGCTACACCTTC
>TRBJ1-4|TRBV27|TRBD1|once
CASSPRIGQGATNEKLFF
TGTGCCAGCAGTCCAAGGATAGGTCAGGGGGCCACTAATGAAAAACTGTTTTTT
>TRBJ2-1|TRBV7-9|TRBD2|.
CASSLVDVGGNEQFF
TGTGCCAGCAGCTTAGTAGATGTGGGGGGGAATGAGCAGTTCTTC
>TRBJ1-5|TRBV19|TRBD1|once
CASSTGQGGRANQPQHF
TGTGCCAGTAGTACTGGACAGGGTGGTCGCGCCAATCAGCCCCAGCATTTT